This paragraph reports one T cell receptor beta chain. The sample originates from a study of blood T cell repertoires in COVID-19. Overall study context: Collection of acute and convalescent COVID-19 samples took place in the United States, Italy and Spain. Sources were T cells, B-cell-depleted T cells, or PBMCs; the material itself was cDNA or gDNA.

The study assigned cohorts using participant-reported clinical history. As processed by the authors: Estimates of nucleated cell counts were drawn from the amplification of reference gene primers. TCRdb's table, derived via immunoSEQ multiplex PCR, lists solely in-frame clones and lacks some. The D gene and trimming were derived from the DNA, and the V and J assignments and clone size from that table. The sample consists of about 160,000 clones, around nine tenths of them appearing once. The sample taken for sequencing was PBMCs or T cells enriched from blood (not recorded which). This clonotype was sampled from a woman aged 50 to 60 who had recovered from COVID-19.

CDR3 residues: CASSLDRGRAEAFF. CDR3 DNA sequence: TGTGCCAGCAGCTTAGACAGGGGCAGGGCTGAAGCTTTCTTT. The chain couples TRBV7-3 to TRBJ1-1; 8 bases are shared with TRBD1. This CDR3 spans 14 amino acids. The V gene's germline CDR1 is SGHTA and CDR2 FQGTGA. The J segment lost 6 bases and the V segment lost 2 bases, leaving 5 bases of the junction unmatched.